The clone carrying this T cell receptor (beta chain) was detected many times. Amplified material comprised TCR beta CDR3 regions derived from RNA transcripts. An opening RT-PCR round employed HTBI primers and preceded a second-round multiplex PCR. TCRdb reprocessed the multiplex PCR reads with MiXCR, giving one entry per CDR3 protein. The table lists over a million distinct CDR3 sequences, about 38% of them singletons. The ends were cut back, 3 bases at V and 8 bases at J, with 14 bases in the middle. Looked up from germline, CDR1 is SGHRS and CDR2 is YFSETQ. The CDR3 is made up of 13 amino acids. This entry belongs to a study of Graves' ophthalmopathy and Graves' hyperthyroidism.

Sequencing input: peripheral blood or thyroid tissue (not recorded which). The V gene is TRBV5-1, the J gene TRBJ1-1; unclear D gene. The TCR sequence derives from an adult man with Graves' hyperthyroidism. The CDR3 DNA follows: TGCGCCAGCAGCTCCAACGCGGACGGGGAAGCTTTCTTT. Its translation is CASSSNADGEAFF.